The 16 T cell receptor beta chains given below trace back to one sample, sequenced in a study of T cell responses to AZD1222 COVID-19 vaccine. Profiling relied on immunoSEQ multiplex PCR, and the TCRdb table lists in-frame clones only, not all of them. The sample yields some 150,000 clones, 70% to 90% seen once. The sample consisted of peripheral blood, taken 28 days after the second AZD1222 dose. These TCRs come from an adult who received the AZD1222 COVID-19 vaccine.

This chain links TRBV5-1 with TRBJ2-1, with a tentative D call TRBD1 (6 bases). CDR3 length equals 16 residues. Per the germline V gene, CDR1 is SGHRS and CDR2 is YFSETQ. Trimming stripped 0 bases from V and 1 base from J, with 11 bases between. The CDR3 region has the DNA TGCGCCAGCAGCTTGGCCCCCACAGGGTCCTACAATGAGCAGTTCTTC. Translated, it gives CASSLAPTGSYNEQFF.

The rearrangement links TRBV18 to TRBJ2-5; D possibly corresponds to TRBD1 (5 bases). V was shortened by 6 bases and J by 2 bases, with 16 bases between the two germline ends. The CDR3 is 15 amino acids. The germline gives CDR1 KGHSH, CDR2 LQKENI. CDR3 sequence reads: CASSQYQTAQETQYF. CDR3 DNA: TGTGCCAGCTCCCAGTACCAGACAGCTCAAGAGACCCAGTACTTC. Variable domain in full (rest from reference TRBV18 and TRBJ2-5): NAGVMQNPRHLVRRRGQEARLRCSPMKGHSHVYWYRQLPEEGLKFMVYLQKENIIDESGMPKERFSAEFPKEGPSILRIQQVVRGDSAAYFCASSQYQTAQETQYFGPGTRLLVL.

The V call is TRBV7-9, the J call TRBJ2-7; D not certain. V was clipped by 6 bases and J by 3 bases, with 6 bases between them. The germline V gene has CDR1 SEHNR and CDR2 FQNEAQ (reference sequence). The CDR3 has 11 amino acids. The CDR3 sequence is CASSPNYEQYF. The CDR3 region has the DNA TGTGCCAGCAGTCCCAACTACGAGCAGTACTTC. Full variable domain (outside the CDR3, taken from reference TRBV7-9 and TRBJ2-7): DTGVSQNPRHKITKRGQNVTFRCDPISEHNRLYWYRQTLGQGPEFLTYFQNEAQLEKSRLLSDRFSAERPKGSFSTLEIQRTEQGDSAMYLCASSPNYEQYFGPGTRLTVT.

This sequence joins TRBV29-1 and TRBJ2-1, with TRBD2 as a possible D gene (5 bases). This CDR3 region has 12 residues. The germline V gene encodes CDR1 SQVTM and CDR2 ANQGSEA. Trimming shortened V by 5 bases and J by 5 bases, and 10 bases separated the two germline ends. CDR3 bases: TGCAGCGTTAAGGAGGAAAACAATGAGCAGTTCTTC. Its protein is CSVKEENNEQFF.

V gene TRBV21-1 combines with J gene TRBJ2-5; TRBD2 is the table's D call and was not checked against the DNA. TRBV21-1 is a listed pseudogene. The CDR3 covers 18 residues. In nucleotides, the CDR3 is TGTGCCAGCAGCAACTTGAGGGAGTTAGCGGGGGGTTTTGAGACCCAGTACTTC. Translating gives CASSNLRELAGGFETQYF.

There are a few counts of this clone. The genes are TRBV28 and TRBJ2-2; 9 nucleotides line up with TRBD1. CDR1 is MDHEN, CDR2 SYDVKM, per germline. The CDR3 length is 16 residues. V lost 6 bases to trimming and J lost 9 bases; unmatched junction nucleotides: 14. The CDR3 DNA reads TGTGCCAGCAGACCGGGGACAGGGCCCCCCTACTGGGAGCTGTTTTTT. This translates into CASRPGTGPPYWELFF.

The chain couples TRBV7-6 to TRBJ2-7; 10 bases are shared with TRBD1. Germline CDR1 and CDR2: SGHVS and FNYEAQ. Germline trimming cut 1 base from V and 2 bases from J; bases unmatched to any gene: 5. CDR3 length: 16 residues. Written as DNA, the CDR3 is TGTGCCAGCAGCTTAGGACAGGGGGCGCCCACCTACGAGCAGTACTTC. Protein product: CASSLGQGAPTYEQYF.

With respect to this clone: Within the sample, other DNA sequences also encode this same CDR3. This chain joins TRBV12-3 or TRBV12-4 and TRBJ1-2; no firm D call. Trimming removed 1 base from V and 0 bases from J, with 3 bases in between. The CDR3 runs 13 residues. CDR3 in DNA: TGTGCCAGCAGTTTAGGAGCTAACTATGGCTACACCTTC. This codes for CASSLGANYGYTF.

V is TRBV10-3 and J is TRBJ1-1; D is possibly TRBD1 (5 bases). The CDR3 runs 14 residues. Germline lookup yields CDR1 ENHRY and CDR2 SYGVKD. Trimming stripped 0 bases from V and 4 bases from J, with 9 bases between. CDR3 coding DNA: TGTGCCATCAGTGAGTCTATGGGGGGCACTGAAGCTTTCTTT. Protein product: CAISESMGGTEAFF.

The V gene is TRBV4-1, the J gene TRBJ1-1; 9 bases match TRBD1. The CDR3 spans 17 residues. Germline V gene data show CDR1 as MGHRA and CDR2 as YSYEKL. The trim removed 1 base at V and 5 bases at J, leaving 11 bases unmatched. CDR3 amino acids: CASSQVWTGALETEAFF. The CDR3 nucleotides are TGCGCCAGCAGCCAAGTGTGGACAGGGGCTTTGGAGACTGAAGCTTTCTTT.

This clone was seen once. CDR3 amino acids: CASSLRDSTYSGNTIYF. CDR3 DNA sequence: TGTGCCAGCAGCCTCCGGGACAGCACTTACTCTGGAAACACCATATATTTT. This chain links TRBV9 with TRBJ1-3, with 7 bases aligning to TRBD1. This CDR3 contains 17 residues. After removal of 4 bases from V and 0 bases from J, the junction contained 10 bases not matched to a gene. Germline lookup yields CDR1 SGDLS and CDR2 YYNGEE.

The V gene is TRBV4-2, the J gene TRBJ1-5; weak D call: TRBD1 (6 bases). Germline CDR1 reads LGHNA; CDR2 reads YNFKEQ. CDR3 size: 15 residues. Trimming removed 0 bases from V and 9 bases from J, with 15 bases in between. The CDR3 DNA reads TGTGCCAGCAGCCAAGATGTTCAGATCAGGGGGCCCCAGCATTTT. Its translation: CASSQDVQIRGPQHF.

DNA for the CDR3: TGTGCCAGCAGATCGTGGCAGTCCTACGAGCAGTACTTC. Protein: CASRSWQSYEQYF. V and J are TRBV6-5 and TRBJ2-7; D ambiguous. The length of the CDR3 is 13 residues. From germline, CDR1 is MNHEY and CDR2 SVGAGI. V gave up 6 bases and J gave up 1 base, with 10 bases separating them.

The J gene is TRBJ2-3, the V gene TRBV30, with 10 bases aligning to TRBD2. The CDR3 spans 14 residues. Germline loops: CDR1 GTSNPN, CDR2 SVGIG (reference sequence). The CDR3 sequence: CATIAGGITDTQYF. The CDR3 coding sequence is TGTGCAACCATAGCGGGAGGTATCACAGATACGCAGTATTTT.

This rearrangement joins TRBV2 to TRBJ2-7; D unclear. The CDR3 totals 15 residues. V was trimmed by 1 base and J by 2 bases, leaving 12 bases between them. From germline, CDR1 is SNHLY and CDR2 FYNNEI. The CDR3 region is CASSEVTEPTYEQYF. The CDR3 bases are TGTGCCAGCAGTGAAGTTACGGAGCCGACCTACGAGCAGTACTTC. The full variable domain, its missing parts supplied by reference TRBV2 and TRBJ2-7, is EPEVTQTPSHQVTQMGQEVILRCVPISNHLYFYWYRQILGQKVEFLVSFYNNEISEKSEIFDDQFSVERPDGSNFTLKIRSTKLEDSAMYFCASSEVTEPTYEQYFGPGTRLTVT.

The chain is built from TRBV5-1 and TRBJ2-1; TRBD1 is a possible D gene (6 bases). Germline V gives CDR1 SGHRS, CDR2 YFSETQ. Trimming shortened V by 2 bases and J by 4 bases, and 10 bases separated the two germline ends. This CDR3 region has 14 residues. Here the CDR3 DNA reads TGCGCCAGCAGCTTAATGGGACAATACAATGAGCAGTTCTTC. Amino acid sequence: CASSLMGQYNEQFF.